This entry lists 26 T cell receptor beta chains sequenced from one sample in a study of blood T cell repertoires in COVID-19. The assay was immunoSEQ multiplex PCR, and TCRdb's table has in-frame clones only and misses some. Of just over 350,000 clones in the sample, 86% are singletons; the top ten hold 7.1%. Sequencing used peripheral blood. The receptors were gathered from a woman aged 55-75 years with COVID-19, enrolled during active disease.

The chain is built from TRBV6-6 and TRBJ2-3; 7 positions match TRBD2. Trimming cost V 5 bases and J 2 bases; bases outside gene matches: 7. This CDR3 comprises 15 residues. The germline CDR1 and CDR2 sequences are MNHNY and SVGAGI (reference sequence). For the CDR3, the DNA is TGTGCCAGCAGTCAAGCGGGGCCCTTCACAGATACGCAGTATTTT. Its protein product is CASSQAGPFTDTQYF.

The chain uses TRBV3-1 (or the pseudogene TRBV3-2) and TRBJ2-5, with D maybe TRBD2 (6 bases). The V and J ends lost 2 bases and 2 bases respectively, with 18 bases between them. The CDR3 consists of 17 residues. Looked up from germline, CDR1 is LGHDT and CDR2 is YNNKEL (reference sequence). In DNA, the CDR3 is TGTGCCAGCAGCCAAAGAGATTTCGCGGGGATTCAAGAGACCCAGTACTTC. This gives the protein CASSQRDFAGIQETQYF.

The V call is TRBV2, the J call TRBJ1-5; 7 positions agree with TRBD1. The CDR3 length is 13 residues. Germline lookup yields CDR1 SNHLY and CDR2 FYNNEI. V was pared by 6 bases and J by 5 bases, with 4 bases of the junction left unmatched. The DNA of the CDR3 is TGTGCCAGCAGGGCAGGGGGTGATCAGCCCCAGCATTTT. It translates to CASRAGGDQPQHF.

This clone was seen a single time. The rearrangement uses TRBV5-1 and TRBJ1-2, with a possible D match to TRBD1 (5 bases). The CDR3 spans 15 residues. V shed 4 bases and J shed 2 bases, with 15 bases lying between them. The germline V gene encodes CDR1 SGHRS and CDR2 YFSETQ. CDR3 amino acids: CASSTTGFSNYGYTF. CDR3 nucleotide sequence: TGCGCCAGCAGCACAACAGGTTTTTCCAACTATGGCTACACCTTC.

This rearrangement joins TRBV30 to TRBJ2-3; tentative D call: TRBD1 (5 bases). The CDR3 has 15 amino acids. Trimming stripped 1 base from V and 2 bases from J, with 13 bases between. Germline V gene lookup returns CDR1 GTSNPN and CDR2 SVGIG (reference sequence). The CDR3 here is CAWSGTGLSTDTQYF. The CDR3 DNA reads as TGTGCCTGGAGTGGAACAGGCCTCTCCACAGATACGCAGTATTTT.

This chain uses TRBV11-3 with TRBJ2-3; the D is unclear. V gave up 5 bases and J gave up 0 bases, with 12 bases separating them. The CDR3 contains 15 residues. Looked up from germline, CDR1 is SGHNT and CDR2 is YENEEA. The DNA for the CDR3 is TGTGCCAGCAGCCCCCCGCCGACTAGCACAGATACGCAGTATTTT. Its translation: CASSPPPTSTDTQYF.

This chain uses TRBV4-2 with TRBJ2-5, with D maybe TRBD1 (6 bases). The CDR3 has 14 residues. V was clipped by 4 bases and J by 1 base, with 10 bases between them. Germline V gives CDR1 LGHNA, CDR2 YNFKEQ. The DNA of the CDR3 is TGTGCCAGCAGCCTAGGACAGATCCAAGAGACCCAGTACTTC. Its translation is CASSLGQIQETQYF.

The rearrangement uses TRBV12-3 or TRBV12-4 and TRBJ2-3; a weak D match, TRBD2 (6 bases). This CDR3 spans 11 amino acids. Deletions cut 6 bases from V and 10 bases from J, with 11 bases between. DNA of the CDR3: TGTGCCAGCAGCGGTCAGCGGGCGCAGTATTTT. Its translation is CASSGQRAQYF.

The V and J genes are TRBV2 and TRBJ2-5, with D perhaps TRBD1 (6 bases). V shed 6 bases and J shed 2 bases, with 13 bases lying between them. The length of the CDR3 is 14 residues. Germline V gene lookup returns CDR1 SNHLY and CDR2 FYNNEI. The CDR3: CASSLRDTQETQYF. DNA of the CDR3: TGTGCCAGCAGCCTACGGGACACACAAGAGACCCAGTACTTC.

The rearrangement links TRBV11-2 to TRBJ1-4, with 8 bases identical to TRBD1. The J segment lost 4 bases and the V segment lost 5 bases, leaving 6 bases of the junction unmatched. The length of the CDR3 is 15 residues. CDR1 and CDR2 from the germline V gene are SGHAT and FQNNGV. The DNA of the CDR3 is TGTGCCAGCAGCCACGGGACAGGCCTTAATGAAAAACTGTTTTTT. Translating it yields CASSHGTGLNEKLFF.

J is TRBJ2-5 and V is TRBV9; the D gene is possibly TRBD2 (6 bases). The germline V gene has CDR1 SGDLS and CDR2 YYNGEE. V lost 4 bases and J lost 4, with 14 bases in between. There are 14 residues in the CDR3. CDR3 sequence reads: CASSPFRDSETQYF. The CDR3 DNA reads TGTGCCAGCAGCCCATTCAGGGACTCAGAGACCCAGTACTTC.

The CDR3 spells CASSESGTSQETQYF. The CDR3 nucleotides read TGCGCCAGCAGTGAGTCGGGGACTAGCCAGGAGACCCAGTACTTC. The chain joins TRBV10-1 to TRBJ2-5, with 9 bases that match TRBD2. V gave up 0 bases and J gave up 5 bases; unmatched junction bases: 4. CDR3 size: 15 residues. Germline lookup yields CDR1 WNHNN and CDR2 SYGVQD (reference sequence).

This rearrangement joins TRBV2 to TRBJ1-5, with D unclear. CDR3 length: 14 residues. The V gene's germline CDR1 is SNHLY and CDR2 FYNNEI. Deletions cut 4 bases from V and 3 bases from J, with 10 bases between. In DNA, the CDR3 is TGTGCCAGCAGTGGAGGTGTTACCAATCAGCCCCAGCATTTT. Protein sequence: CASSGGVTNQPQHF. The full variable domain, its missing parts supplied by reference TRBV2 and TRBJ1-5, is EPEVTQTPSHQVTQMGQEVILRCVPISNHLYFYWYRQILGQKVEFLVSFYNNEISEKSEIFDDQFSVERPDGSNFTLKIRSTKLEDSAMYFCASSGGVTNQPQHFGDGTRLSIL.

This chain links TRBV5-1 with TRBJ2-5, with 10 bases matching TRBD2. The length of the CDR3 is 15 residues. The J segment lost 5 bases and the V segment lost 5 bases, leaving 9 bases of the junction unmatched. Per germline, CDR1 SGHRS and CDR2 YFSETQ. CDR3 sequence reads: CASRAGSGGLETQYF. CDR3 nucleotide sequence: TGCGCCAGCAGAGCGGGTAGCGGGGGGTTGGAGACCCAGTACTTC.

CDR3 DNA sequence: TGTGCCAGCAGGGGACAGGGAGGGAATGAGCAGTTCTTC. Protein product: CASRGQGGNEQFF. The chain employs TRBV6-5 and TRBJ2-1; 9 nucleotides line up with TRBD1. The CDR3 runs to 13 residues. Trimming removed 6 bases from V and 7 bases from J; junction bases left unmatched: 4. CDR1 MNHEY and CDR2 SVGAGI come from the germline V gene.

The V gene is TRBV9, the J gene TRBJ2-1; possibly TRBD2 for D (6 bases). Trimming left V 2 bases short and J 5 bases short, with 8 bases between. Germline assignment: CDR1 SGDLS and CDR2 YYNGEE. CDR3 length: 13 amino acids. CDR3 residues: CASSVGGNNEQFF. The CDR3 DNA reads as TGTGCCAGCAGCGTTGGGGGGAACAATGAGCAGTTCTTC.

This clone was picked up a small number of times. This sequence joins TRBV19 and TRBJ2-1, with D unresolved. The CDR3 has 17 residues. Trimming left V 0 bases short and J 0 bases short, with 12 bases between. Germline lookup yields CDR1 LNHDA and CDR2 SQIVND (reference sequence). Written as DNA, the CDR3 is TGTGCCAGTAGTATAGAAGGTCTCGGCGGCTCCTACAATGAGCAGTTCTTC. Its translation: CASSIEGLGGSYNEQFF.

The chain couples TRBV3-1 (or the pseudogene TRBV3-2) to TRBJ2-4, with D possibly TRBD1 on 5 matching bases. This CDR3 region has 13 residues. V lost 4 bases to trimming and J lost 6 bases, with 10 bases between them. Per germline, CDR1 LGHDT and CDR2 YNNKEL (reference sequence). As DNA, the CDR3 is TGTGCCAGCAGCCCGCAGGGTGGAAACATTCAGTACTTC. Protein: CASSPQGGNIQYF.

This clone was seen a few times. DNA of the CDR3: TGTGCCAGCAGCTTCCGGGACACCAAAGAGACCCAGTACTTC. Its protein product is CASSFRDTKETQYF. The chain couples TRBV5-4 to TRBJ2-5; tentative D call: TRBD1 (6 bases). The V end was cut by 2 bases, the J end by 3 bases, with 11 bases between. Germline CDR1 and CDR2: SGHNT and YYREEE (reference sequence). The CDR3 contains 14 residues.

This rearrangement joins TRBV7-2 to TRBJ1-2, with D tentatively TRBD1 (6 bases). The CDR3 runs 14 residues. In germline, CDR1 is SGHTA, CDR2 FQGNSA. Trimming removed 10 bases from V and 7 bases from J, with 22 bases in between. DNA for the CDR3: TGTGCCACGCGTGCCGCGGGGGCAATCCGTGGCTACACCTTC. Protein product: CATRAAGAIRGYTF.

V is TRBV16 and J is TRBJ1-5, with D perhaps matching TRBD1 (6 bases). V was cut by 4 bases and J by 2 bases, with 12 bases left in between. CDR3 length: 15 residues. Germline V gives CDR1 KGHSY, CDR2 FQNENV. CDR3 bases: TGTGCCAGCAGCCCAGGGAACAGGGGCAATCAGCCCCAGCATTTT. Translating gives CASSPGNRGNQPQHF.

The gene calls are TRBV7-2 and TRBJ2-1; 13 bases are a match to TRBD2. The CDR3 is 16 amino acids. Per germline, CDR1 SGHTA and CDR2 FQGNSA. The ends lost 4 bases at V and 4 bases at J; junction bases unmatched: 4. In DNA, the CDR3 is TGTGCCAGCAGCTCACTAGCGGGGGGGCTGTACAATGAGCAGTTCTTC. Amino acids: CASSSLAGGLYNEQFF.

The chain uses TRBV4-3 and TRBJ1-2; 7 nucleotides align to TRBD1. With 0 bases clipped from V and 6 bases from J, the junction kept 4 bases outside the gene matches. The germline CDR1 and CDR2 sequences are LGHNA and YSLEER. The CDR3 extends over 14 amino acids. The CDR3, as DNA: TGCGCCAGCAGCCAAGAGTCTACAGGGGATGGCTACACCTTC. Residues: CASSQESTGDGYTF.

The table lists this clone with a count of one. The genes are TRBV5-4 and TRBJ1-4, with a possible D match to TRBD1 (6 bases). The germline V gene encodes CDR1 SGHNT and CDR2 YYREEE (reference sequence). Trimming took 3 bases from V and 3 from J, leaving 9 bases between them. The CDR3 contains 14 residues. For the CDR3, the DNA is TGTGCCAGCAGCTCGCAGGGGCCTAATGAAAAACTGTTTTTT. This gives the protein CASSSQGPNEKLFF.

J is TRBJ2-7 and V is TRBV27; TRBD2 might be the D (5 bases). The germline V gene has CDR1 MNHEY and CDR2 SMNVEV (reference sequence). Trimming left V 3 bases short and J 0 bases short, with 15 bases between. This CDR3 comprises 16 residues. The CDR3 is CASSFSSGESSYEQYF. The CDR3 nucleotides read TGTGCCAGCAGTTTCAGTTCCGGGGAGAGCTCCTACGAGCAGTACTTC.

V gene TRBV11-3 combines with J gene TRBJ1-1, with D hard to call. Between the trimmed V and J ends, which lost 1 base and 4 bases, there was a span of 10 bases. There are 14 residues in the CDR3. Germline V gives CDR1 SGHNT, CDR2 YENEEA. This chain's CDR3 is CASSLGRAATEAFF. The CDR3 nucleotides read TGTGCCAGCAGCTTAGGGAGGGCGGCCACTGAAGCTTTCTTT.